Listed below are T cell receptor beta chains from one sample, sequenced in a study of cytomegalovirus exposure and HLA in healthy donors. Sequencing used immunoSEQ multiplex PCR; TCRdb keeps in-frame clones, though not all of them. The sample lists approximately 100,000 clones; approximately 80% were seen once. The source material was PBMCs. These receptors came from a woman in her thirties or forties in good health and CMV-seronegative. Each CDR3 is given with its conserved first and last residue. The order of the fields is D gene, clone size, V gene, J gene, CDR3 DNA, CDR3 protein. The D gene is left open where the match is weak. Where a row states a size, it is once, few, many or the class of an expanded clone; other rows omit it.

d_call: TRBD1
clone_size: NA
v_call: TRBV14
j_call: TRBJ1-1
cdr3_nt: TGTGCCAGCAGCCGCGACGCAGGGGGCCTAGCTTTCTTT
cdr3_aa: CASSRDAGGLAFF

d_call: NA
clone_size: NA
v_call: TRBV29-1
j_call: TRBJ2-5
cdr3_nt: TGCAGCGCCGGCGAGGGCGCCGCCCAGTACTTC
cdr3_aa: CSAGEGAAQYF

d_call: NA
clone_size: NA
v_call: TRBV4-1
j_call: TRBJ2-5
cdr3_nt: TGCGCCAGCAGCCAAGACCCGCGCGGATGGGAGACCCAGTACTTC
cdr3_aa: CASSQDPRGWETQYF

d_call: TRBD1
clone_size: NA
v_call: TRBV28
j_call: TRBJ1-2
cdr3_nt: TGTGCCAGCAGAACAGGGGACTATGGCTACACCTTC
cdr3_aa: CASRTGDYGYTF

d_call: TRBD2
clone_size: once
v_call: TRBV29-1
j_call: TRBJ2-1
cdr3_nt: TGCAGCGTTGAGACTAGCGACTCCTACAATGAGCAGTTCTTC
cdr3_aa: CSVETSDSYNEQFF

d_call: TRBD2
clone_size: NA
v_call: TRBV6-5
j_call: TRBJ2-4
cdr3_nt: TGTGCCAGCAGTTCCCCAAATAGCGGGGGCAAAAACATTCAGTACTTC
cdr3_aa: CASSSPNSGGKNIQYF

d_call: NA
clone_size: NA
v_call: TRBV5-1
j_call: TRBJ2-5
cdr3_nt: TGCGCCAGCAGGGAGGCGGAGACCCAGTACTTC
cdr3_aa: CASREAETQYF

d_call: NA
clone_size: once
v_call: TRBV19
j_call: TRBJ2-7
cdr3_nt: TGTGCCAGTAGTATGGGATCCGGGACACCCTACGAGCAGTACTTC
cdr3_aa: CASSMGSGTPYEQYF

d_call: NA
clone_size: NA
v_call: TRBV25-1
j_call: TRBJ1-2
cdr3_nt: TGTGCCAGCAGTGAAGTGGGGGGAAACTATGGCTACACCTTC
cdr3_aa: CASSEVGGNYGYTF

d_call: NA
clone_size: NA
v_call: TRBV2
j_call: TRBJ1-2
cdr3_nt: TGTGCCAGCAGTATTGAACAGGGAAACTATGGCTACACCTTC
cdr3_aa: CASSIEQGNYGYTF

d_call: NA
clone_size: NA
v_call: TRBV30
j_call: TRBJ1-2
cdr3_nt: TGTGCCTGGAGTGTACAAGGGGACTATGGCTACACCTTC
cdr3_aa: CAWSVQGDYGYTF

d_call: TRBD2
clone_size: NA
v_call: TRBV7-7
j_call: TRBJ2-3
cdr3_nt: TGTGCTAGCAGCTTCCTAGCGGGGGGGGCCGGGGATACGCAGTATTTT
cdr3_aa: CASSFLAGGAGDTQYF

d_call: TRBD1
clone_size: NA
v_call: TRBV5-4
j_call: TRBJ1-1
cdr3_nt: TGTGCCAGCAGCGCCGTACAGGGGGCTAGGACTGAAGCTTTCTTT
cdr3_aa: CASSAVQGARTEAFF

d_call: NA
clone_size: NA
v_call: TRBV6-5
j_call: TRBJ1-3
cdr3_nt: TGTGCCAGCAGCCTCAGGGACACCTCTGGAAACACCATATATTTT
cdr3_aa: CASSLRDTSGNTIYF

d_call: NA
clone_size: NA
v_call: TRBV19
j_call: TRBJ2-5
cdr3_nt: TGTGCCAGTAGTTGGGAGGGGGGCTTGCCTACCCCAGAGACCCAGTACTTC
cdr3_aa: CASSWEGGLPTPETQYF

d_call: NA
clone_size: NA
v_call: TRBV6-1
j_call: TRBJ2-7
cdr3_nt: TGTGCCAGCAAAGTCAGGGTCTCCTACGAGCAGTACTTC
cdr3_aa: CASKVRVSYEQYF

d_call: NA
clone_size: many
v_call: TRBV10-1
j_call: TRBJ1-1
cdr3_nt: TGCGCCAGCAGTGCCATGGGGGGGAGTACTGAAGCTTTCTTT
cdr3_aa: CASSAMGGSTEAFF

d_call: NA
clone_size: NA
v_call: TRBV7-2
j_call: TRBJ2-6
cdr3_nt: TGTGCCAGCAGCCGGCGGGGCGTAAACTCTGGGGCCAACGTCCTGACTTTC
cdr3_aa: CASSRRGVNSGANVLTF

d_call: TRBD1
clone_size: NA
v_call: TRBV14
j_call: TRBJ2-7
cdr3_nt: TGTGCCAGCAGCTTGACAGGGGGCGGCGAGCAGTACTTC
cdr3_aa: CASSLTGGGEQYF

d_call: NA
clone_size: NA
v_call: TRBV5-1
j_call: TRBJ2-7
cdr3_nt: TGCGCCAGCAGCCCCCGGTGGGGAGGTGGCGAGCAGTACTTC
cdr3_aa: CASSPRWGGGEQYF

d_call: NA
clone_size: few
v_call: TRBV6-1
j_call: TRBJ1-4
cdr3_nt: TGTGCCAGCAGTTTACAGGCGAATAATGAAAAACTGTTTTTT
cdr3_aa: CASSLQANNEKLFF

d_call: TRBD2
clone_size: once
v_call: TRBV5-6
j_call: TRBJ2-1
cdr3_nt: TGTGCCAGCAGCCGACCACTAGCGGGGTTTCACAATGAGCAGTTCTTC
cdr3_aa: CASSRPLAGFHNEQFF

d_call: NA
clone_size: NA
v_call: TRBV5-1
j_call: TRBJ1-1
cdr3_nt: TGCGCCAGCAGCTTGGGCAAACAGGGAGTGACTGAAGCTTTCTTT
cdr3_aa: CASSLGKQGVTEAFF

d_call: NA
clone_size: NA
v_call: TRBV6-1
j_call: TRBJ1-2
cdr3_nt: TGTGCCAGCAGTGGAACACCGGAGGGTTACTACTATGGCTACACCTTC
cdr3_aa: CASSGTPEGYYYGYTF

d_call: NA
clone_size: NA
v_call: TRBV29-1
j_call: TRBJ1-3
cdr3_nt: TGCAGCGTTGACAGCTCTGGAAACACCATATATTTT
cdr3_aa: CSVDSSGNTIYF

d_call: NA
clone_size: few
v_call: TRBV5-4
j_call: TRBJ2-3
cdr3_nt: TGTGCCAGCAGCTTGGTTGATAGCGGCACAGATACGCAGTATTTT
cdr3_aa: CASSLVDSGTDTQYF

d_call: NA
clone_size: NA
v_call: TRBV19
j_call: TRBJ1-5
cdr3_nt: TGTGCCAGTAGTGTTCCCAGGGTTTCCAATCAGCCCCAGCATTTT
cdr3_aa: CASSVPRVSNQPQHF

d_call: TRBD1
clone_size: NA
v_call: TRBV5-1
j_call: TRBJ1-1
cdr3_nt: TGCGCCAGCAGCTTGGGACAGGGGGACACTGAAACTTTCTTT
cdr3_aa: CASSLGQGDTETFF

d_call: TRBD1
clone_size: NA
v_call: TRBV9
j_call: TRBJ1-2
cdr3_nt: TGTGCCAGCAGCGCCGGACAGGATCTCTATGGCTACACCTTC
cdr3_aa: CASSAGQDLYGYTF

d_call: NA
clone_size: NA
v_call: TRBV5-8
j_call: TRBJ2-2
cdr3_nt: TGTGCCAGCAGCTTGGGACAGAACCCGAACACCGGGGAGCTGTTTTTT
cdr3_aa: CASSLGQNPNTGELFF

d_call: NA
clone_size: NA
v_call: TRBV9
j_call: TRBJ2-7
cdr3_nt: TGTGCCAGCAGCGTAGCCGCGGGACAGACCTTCTACGAGCAGTACTTC
cdr3_aa: CASSVAAGQTFYEQYF

d_call: TRBD2
clone_size: NA
v_call: TRBV6-5
j_call: TRBJ2-3
cdr3_nt: TGTGCCAGCAGTTTTACCTCGGGACTAGGCACAGATACGCAGTATTTT
cdr3_aa: CASSFTSGLGTDTQYF

d_call: TRBD2
clone_size: NA
v_call: TRBV5-1
j_call: TRBJ2-5
cdr3_nt: TGCGCCAGCAGCTTAAGCGGGGGTGCGGAGACCCAGTACTTC
cdr3_aa: CASSLSGGAETQYF

d_call: NA
clone_size: few
v_call: TRBV7-9
j_call: TRBJ1-4
cdr3_nt: TGTGCCATAGGGGATAATGAAAAACTGTTTTTT
cdr3_aa: CAIGDNEKLFF

d_call: TRBD1
clone_size: NA
v_call: TRBV10-3
j_call: TRBJ1-1
cdr3_nt: TGTGCCATCGGACAGGGACCGAACACTGAAGCTTTCTTT
cdr3_aa: CAIGQGPNTEAFF

d_call: TRBD2
clone_size: few
v_call: TRBV7-6
j_call: TRBJ2-3
cdr3_nt: TGTGCCAGCAGTTTTCACCCAGCGGGATTTGCAGATACGCAGTATTTT
cdr3_aa: CASSFHPAGFADTQYF

d_call: NA
clone_size: NA
v_call: TRBV18
j_call: TRBJ1-2
cdr3_nt: TGTGCCAGCTCACCAAACACAGACAACTATGGCTACACCTTC
cdr3_aa: CASSPNTDNYGYTF

d_call: NA
clone_size: NA
v_call: TRBV7-6
j_call: TRBJ2-1
cdr3_nt: TGTGCCAGCAGCGCAACAGGGTTACTGCAGGTAAATGAGCAGTTCTTC
cdr3_aa: CASSATGLLQVNEQFF

d_call: NA
clone_size: few
v_call: TRBV5-1
j_call: TRBJ1-1
cdr3_nt: TGCGCCAGCAGCTTGGATCACAGAAAGCTGAACACTGAAGCTTTCTTT
cdr3_aa: CASSLDHRKLNTEAFF

d_call: NA
clone_size: few
v_call: TRBV5-6
j_call: TRBJ2-6
cdr3_nt: TGTGCCAGCAGCTTGTTGACAGGCGTCTCTGGGGCCAACGTCCTGACTTTC
cdr3_aa: CASSLLTGVSGANVLTF

d_call: TRBD1
clone_size: NA
v_call: TRBV5-1
j_call: TRBJ2-7
cdr3_nt: TGCGCCAGCAGCTTGGCCGTGACAGGGGTTACCTCCTACGAGCAGTACTTC
cdr3_aa: CASSLAVTGVTSYEQYF

d_call: NA
clone_size: NA
v_call: TRBV19
j_call: TRBJ2-6
cdr3_nt: TGTGCCAGTAGCATCCCAGGGGCTGGGGCCAACGTCCTGACTTTC
cdr3_aa: CASSIPGAGANVLTF

d_call: TRBD1
clone_size: once
v_call: TRBV6-5
j_call: TRBJ1-6
cdr3_nt: TGTGCCAGCAGTTACTCTACAGGGGCAGCTAATTCACCCCTCCACTTT
cdr3_aa: CASSYSTGAANSPLHF

d_call: NA
clone_size: NA
v_call: TRBV9
j_call: TRBJ1-1
cdr3_nt: TGTGCCAGCAGCGTACAGGGATACCCACCAGCTTTCTTT
cdr3_aa: CASSVQGYPPAFF

d_call: TRBD2
clone_size: NA
v_call: TRBV29-1
j_call: TRBJ2-3
cdr3_nt: TGCAGCGTTGAATGGGGGTTACTAGCGGAGCAGTATTTT
cdr3_aa: CSVEWGLLAEQYF

d_call: NA
clone_size: NA
v_call: TRBV6-5
j_call: TRBJ2-1
cdr3_nt: TGTGCCAGCAGTCTCGACAGCGCTATGAATGAGCAGTTCTTC
cdr3_aa: CASSLDSAMNEQFF